The 23 T cell receptor beta chains given below trace back to one sample, sequenced in a study of blood T cell repertoires in COVID-19. Generated by immunoSEQ multiplex PCR, the TCRdb table keeps only in-frame clones and is missing some. The sample has 100,000 to 150,000 clones, more than 70% seen once; the top ten hold under 13%. The sample taken for sequencing was peripheral blood. These receptors originate from a man aged 50-59 years with acute or convalescent COVID-19.

The J gene is TRBJ2-7, the V gene TRBV5-4, with 7 bases lining up with TRBD2. Germline-derived CDR1 and CDR2 are SGHNT and YYREEE (reference sequence). CDR3 length equals 13 residues. The V gene end was trimmed by 4 bases and the J gene end by 3 bases; junction bases not matched to a gene: 4. DNA for the CDR3: TGTGCCAGCAGCGCCGGGGGGTTCTACGAGCAGTACTTC. Protein product: CASSAGGFYEQYF.

The chain uses TRBV7-9 and TRBJ1-2; D is unclear. Germline lookup yields CDR1 SEHNR and CDR2 FQNEAQ (reference sequence). The CDR3 has 13 residues. V was cut by 4 bases and J by 4 bases, with 10 bases left in between. The CDR3 sequence: CASSSRRSYGYTF. In DNA form, the CDR3 reads TGTGCCAGCAGCTCTCGGAGAAGCTATGGCTACACCTTC.

The CDR3 loop is CASSFTWAFPYGYTF. CDR3 coding DNA: TGTGCCAGCAGCTTCACCTGGGCCTTCCCCTATGGCTACACCTTC. The chain carries TRBV9 and TRBJ1-2; unclear D gene. Trimming removed 4 bases at V and 4 bases at J, with 17 bases between. The germline gives CDR1 SGDLS, CDR2 YYNGEE. There are 15 residues in the CDR3. The full variable domain, rest sourced from reference TRBV9 and TRBJ1-2, is DSGVTQTPKHLITATGQRVTLRCSPRSGDLSVYWYQQSLDQGLQFLIQYYNGEERAKGNILERFSAQQFPDLHSELNLSSLELGDSALYFCASSFTWAFPYGYTFGSGTRLTVV.

The chain uses TRBV19 and TRBJ1-1, with D unclear. The CDR3 is 13 amino acids. Germline V gene lookup returns CDR1 LNHDA and CDR2 SQIVND (reference sequence). Trimming removed 5 bases from V and 4 bases from J, with 11 bases in between. CDR3 sequence (DNA): TGTGCCAGTAGTCCGGGTAACCCCACTGAAGCTTTCTTT. Its translation is CASSPGNPTEAFF.

This chain uses TRBV9 with TRBJ2-1; 14 nucleotides align to TRBD2. Germline loops: CDR1 SGDLS, CDR2 YYNGEE. The V gene end was trimmed by 2 bases and the J gene end by 0 bases; junction bases not matched to a gene: 1. The CDR3 extends over 17 amino acids. The CDR3 DNA reads as TGTGCCAGCAGCGTTGGGACTAGCGGGAGCTCCTACAATGAGCAGTTCTTC. This gives the protein CASSVGTSGSSYNEQFF.

The chain uses TRBV28 and TRBJ2-3, with D tentatively TRBD1 (6 bases). There are 13 residues in the CDR3. The germline V and J ends were trimmed by 5 bases and 4 bases, with 10 bases remaining between them. Germline V CDR1 and CDR2: MDHEN, SYDVKM. CDR3 in amino acids: CASSPRQADTQYF. CDR3 nucleotides: TGTGCCAGCAGTCCGAGACAGGCAGATACGCAGTATTTT.

The chain carries TRBV5-1 and TRBJ2-2; D not resolved. V was pared by 1 base and J by 2 bases, with 6 bases between. This CDR3 comprises 14 residues. Germline CDR1 reads SGHRS; CDR2 reads YFSETQ. Here the CDR3 DNA reads TGCGCCAGCAGCTTGTCCAGTAACACCGGGGAGCTGTTTTTT. It yields the protein CASSLSSNTGELFF.

V gene TRBV9 combines with J gene TRBJ2-5; D might be TRBD1 (7 bases). Per germline, CDR1 SGDLS and CDR2 YYNGEE. The CDR3 runs 16 residues. V was pared by 7 bases and J by 4 bases, with 23 bases between. The CDR3 loop is CASAEEGARESETQYF. Here the CDR3 DNA reads TGTGCCAGCGCCGAGGAGGGGGCCAGGGAATCAGAGACCCAGTACTTC.

A few counts support this clone. The same CDR3 can be traced to other DNA sequences in this sample. The V gene is TRBV12-3 or TRBV12-4, the J gene TRBJ1-2; D gene ambiguous. The ends were cut back, 2 bases at V and 3 bases at J, with 4 bases in the middle. The CDR3 sequence is 12 residues long. The CDR3: CASSLSDYGYTF. CDR3 coding DNA: TGTGCCAGCAGTTTATCGGACTATGGCTACACCTTC.

This clone occurred a few times. V is TRBV5-1 and J is TRBJ1-2, with TRBD1 matching 9 bases. Germline V CDR1 and CDR2: SGHRS, YFSETQ. CDR3 length: 15 amino acids. Trimming removed 5 bases from V and 4 bases from J; junction bases left unmatched: 9. The CDR3 region has the DNA TGCGCCAGCAGGACGGGACAGGGCCATCCCTATGGCTACACCTTC. As protein: CASRTGQGHPYGYTF.

The chain carries TRBV15 and TRBJ2-5; 11 bases match TRBD2. Germline CDR1 and CDR2: LNHNV and YYDKDF (reference sequence). This CDR3 comprises 20 residues. The V gene end was trimmed by 0 bases and the J gene end by 7 bases; junction bases not matched to a gene: 19. The CDR3 DNA follows: TGTGCCACCAGCAGAGATCTGACTAGCGGGGACGAAGAAGGTTTTGGGACCCAGTACTTC. This encodes CATSRDLTSGDEEGFGTQYF.

This clone was seen more than once but under ten times. V and J are TRBV5-5 and TRBJ2-1; D not resolved. Germline assignment: CDR1 SGHKS and CDR2 YYEKEE (reference sequence). Trimming removed 7 bases from V and 5 bases from J, with 7 bases in between. The CDR3 is 11 amino acids. CDR3 DNA: TGTGCCAGCCGACGGGACAATGAGCAGTTCTTC. As protein: CASRRDNEQFF. Supplemented by reference TRBV5-5 and TRBJ2-1, the full variable domain reads DAGVTQSPTHLIKTRGQQVTLRCSPISGHKSVSWYQQVLGQGPQFIFQYYEKEERGRGNFPDRFSARQFPNYSSELNVNALLLGDSALYLCASRRDNEQFFGPGTRLTVL.

The chain is built from TRBV28 and TRBJ1-1; D gene uncertain. Per germline, CDR1 MDHEN and CDR2 SYDVKM. This CDR3 contains 14 residues. Between the trimmed V and J ends, which lost 2 bases and 2 bases, there was a span of 9 bases. The chain's CDR3 is CASSLPGLNTEAFF. CDR3 coding DNA: TGTGCCAGCAGTTTACCGGGTTTAAACACTGAAGCTTTCTTT.

This chain joins TRBV11-2 and TRBJ1-1, with 12 nucleotides matching TRBD1. Germline trimming cut 4 bases from V and 3 bases from J; bases unmatched to any gene: 3. This CDR3 spans 15 amino acids. The germline gives CDR1 SGHAT, CDR2 FQNNGV. The CDR3 DNA follows: TGTGCCAGCAGCTGGGGGACAGGGGGCCACACTGAAGCTTTCTTT. Residues: CASSWGTGGHTEAFF.

This clone appeared a single time. The J gene is TRBJ2-7, the V gene TRBV28, with a possible D match to TRBD2 (5 bases). The CDR3 consists of 15 residues. V was trimmed by 3 bases and J by 4 bases, leaving 16 bases between them. The germline gives CDR1 MDHEN, CDR2 SYDVKM. CDR3 residues: CASSFFGRGRYEQYF. The CDR3 DNA sequence: TGTGCCAGCAGTTTTTTCGGACGGGGAAGGTACGAGCAGTACTTC.

The chain is built from TRBV5-8 and TRBJ2-7; D is perhaps TRBD1 (6 bases). This CDR3 spans 16 amino acids. V lost 0 bases to trimming and J lost 4 bases, with 17 bases between them. Germline V gene sequence: CDR1 SGHTS, CDR2 YDEGEE. CDR3 loop: CASSLGNQGWRYEQYF. In DNA, the CDR3 is TGTGCCAGCAGCTTGGGGAACCAGGGGTGGAGGTACGAGCAGTACTTC.

The J gene is TRBJ2-7, the V gene TRBV3-1 (or the pseudogene TRBV3-2), with TRBD2 identical over 12 bases. This CDR3 is 17 amino acids long. V trimming: 4 bases; J trimming: 1 base; junction bases outside the gene matches: 8. Germline CDR1 reads LGHDT; CDR2 reads YNNKEL (reference sequence). The chain's CDR3 is CASSRFGLAGLSYEQYF. In DNA form, the CDR3 reads TGTGCCAGCAGCCGATTCGGACTAGCGGGACTATCCTACGAGCAGTACTTC.

This clone was recorded once. This chain joins TRBV7-3 and TRBJ2-7; D is possibly TRBD2 (7 bases). The CDR3 length is 15 residues. Between the trimmed V and J ends, which lost 2 bases and 6 bases, there was a span of 17 bases. In germline, CDR1 is SGHTA, CDR2 FQGTGA. The CDR3 is CASSLDPGGQGEQYF. Written as DNA, the CDR3 is TGTGCCAGCAGCTTAGACCCCGGGGGGCAGGGCGAGCAGTACTTC.

This clone was recorded a few times. V is TRBV6-5 and J is TRBJ1-1, with D perhaps matching TRBD1 (6 bases). The V end was cut by 2 bases, the J end by 7 bases, with 14 bases between. Germline V gene lookup returns CDR1 MNHEY and CDR2 SVGAGI. The CDR3 sequence is 14 residues long. DNA of the CDR3: TGTGCCAGCAGTTACAAACAGGGAGGGTTTGAAGCTTTCTTT. Translating it yields CASSYKQGGFEAFF.

The chain is built from TRBV7-2 and TRBJ1-4, with TRBD1 identical over 7 bases. Germline V gene sequence: CDR1 SGHTA, CDR2 FQGNSA. CDR3 length: 15 residues. Trimming cost V 5 bases and J 3 bases; bases outside gene matches: 6. The DNA for the CDR3 is TGTGCCAGCAGCGCCCTGGGACAGTCTAATGAAAAACTGTTTTTT. Its protein is CASSALGQSNEKLFF.

This sequence joins TRBV6-2 or TRBV6-3 and TRBJ1-1; maybe TRBD1 (6 bases). Germline CDR1 is MNHEY and CDR2 is SVGEGT. V was pared by 5 bases and J by 9 bases, with 22 bases between. The CDR3 spans 15 residues. The CDR3 is CASSLKQGLLRKAFF. In DNA, the CDR3 is TGTGCCAGCAGTCTCAAACAGGGCCTACTCAGAAAAGCTTTCTTT.

The chain has TRBV29-1 and TRBJ2-3; TRBD2 agrees at 9 bases. The CDR3 is made up of 15 amino acids. Per the germline V gene, CDR1 is SQVTM and CDR2 is ANQGSEA. V lost 6 bases and J lost 0; bases outside the gene matches: 7. The CDR3 reads CSVSGGIASTDTQYF. In DNA form, the CDR3 reads TGCAGCGTCAGCGGGGGGATAGCTAGCACAGATACGCAGTATTTT.

The chain uses TRBV28 and TRBJ1-2, with TRBD1 matching over 9 bases. Germline values: CDR1 MDHEN, CDR2 SYDVKM. With V trimmed by 6 bases and J by 7 bases, 9 bases remained unmatched. The CDR3 loop spans 14 amino acids. The CDR3 loop is CASRIGTGKRGYTF. DNA for the CDR3: TGTGCCAGCAGGATCGGGACAGGGAAGCGTGGCTACACCTTC.